Shown below are 29 T cell receptor beta chains from a single sample sequenced in a study of cytomegalovirus exposure and HLA in healthy donors. Profiling relied on immunoSEQ multiplex PCR, and the TCRdb table lists in-frame clones only, not all of them. The sample consists of under 200,000 clones, 81% of them appearing once. Sequencing input: PBMCs. The source of these receptors is a woman aged 30 to 39 in good health and CMV-seronegative.

This chain connects TRBV4-1 to TRBJ1-1; D gene unclear. The germline gives CDR1 MGHRA, CDR2 YSYEKL. This CDR3 spans 16 amino acids. V was clipped by 8 bases and J by 4 bases, with 23 bases between them. CDR3 loop: CASLNPMTGGSTEAFF. DNA for the CDR3: TGCGCCAGCCTGAACCCCATGACGGGAGGATCCACTGAAGCTTTCTTT.

The chain joins TRBV6-5 to TRBJ1-1; the D is unclear. V lost 2 bases, J lost 4 bases, and 8 bases lay in between. Germline assignment: CDR1 MNHEY and CDR2 SVGAGI. This CDR3 contains 13 residues. The CDR3 loop is CASSYPGLTEAFF. The CDR3 bases are TGTGCCAGCAGTTACCCCGGTCTCACTGAAGCTTTCTTT.

The chain employs TRBV27 and TRBJ2-1, with D maybe TRBD2 (5 bases). The V gene's germline CDR1 is MNHEY and CDR2 SMNVEV (reference sequence). The CDR3 contains 16 residues. V was pared by 6 bases and J by 4 bases, with 19 bases between. CDR3 DNA: TGTGCCAGCAGCCCCGGTGGCTGGAGGTGGTACAATGAGCAGTTCTTC. Protein sequence: CASSPGGWRWYNEQFF.

The chain uses TRBV5-1 and TRBJ1-3; 7 bases align to TRBD1. Trimming removed 0 bases from V and 4 bases from J; junction bases left unmatched: 4. The CDR3 extends over 15 amino acids. The germline CDR1 and CDR2 sequences are SGHRS and YFSETQ. In DNA, the CDR3 is TGCGCCAGCAGCTTGGATGGACAGGCGGGAAACACCATATATTTT. Its protein product is CASSLDGQAGNTIYF.

This sequence joins TRBV4-1 and TRBJ1-2; no clear D gene. The CDR3 is 19 amino acids. The germline CDR1 and CDR2 sequences are MGHRA and YSYEKL. V dropped 1 base and J dropped 0 bases, with 21 bases sitting between them. The CDR3 spells CASSQGIARTTLSNYGYTF. The CDR3 nucleotides are TGCGCCAGCAGCCAAGGGATAGCGCGTACGACCCTTTCTAACTATGGCTACACCTTC.

The chain carries TRBV9 and TRBJ2-7, with unresolved D. Germline V lookup: CDR1 SGDLS, CDR2 YYNGEE. V shed 2 bases and J shed 6 bases, with 18 bases lying between them. The CDR3 contains 15 residues. This CDR3 is CASSVNVDARSEQYF. The CDR3 region has the DNA TGTGCCAGCAGCGTTAATGTAGACGCGAGGAGCGAGCAGTACTTC.

The chain has TRBV5-1 and TRBJ2-7; D is possibly TRBD1 (6 bases). The CDR3 is 14 residues long. The germline gives CDR1 SGHRS, CDR2 YFSETQ. Trimming removed 0 bases at V and 5 bases at J, with 12 bases between. The CDR3 sequence: CASSLAGAANEQYF. The CDR3 DNA follows: TGCGCCAGCAGCTTGGCAGGGGCGGCCAACGAGCAGTACTTC.

This chain joins TRBV18 and TRBJ1-5; TRBD1 might be the D (6 bases). Trimming took 2 bases from V and 2 from J, leaving 16 bases between them. Germline CDR1 reads KGHSH; CDR2 reads LQKENI. This CDR3 is 17 amino acids long. As DNA, the CDR3 is TGTGCCAGCTCACCAAGGGACATCGGCTTTGGCAATCAGCCCCAGCATTTT. It is translated as CASSPRDIGFGNQPQHF.

The chain links TRBV14 to TRBJ1-3; D remains unclear. Trimming removed 0 bases at V and 4 bases at J, with 10 bases between. The CDR3 loop spans 15 amino acids. Germline CDR1 SGHDN, CDR2 FVKESK. CDR3 nucleotide sequence: TGTGCCAGCAGCCAAGAATATCATCTAGGAAACACCATATATTTT. It codes for CASSQEYHLGNTIYF.

The chain combines TRBV28 with TRBJ2-7; TRBD1 matches 7 bases. J gave up 1 base and V 6 bases, and 9 bases lay outside the gene matches. The CDR3 loop spans 15 amino acids. Per germline, CDR1 MDHEN and CDR2 SYDVKM. The CDR3 DNA sequence: TGTGCCAGCAGCCCCGTGCAGGGGGTTTCCTACGAGCAGTACTTC. It is translated as CASSPVQGVSYEQYF.

This chain connects TRBV27 to TRBJ2-7; possibly TRBD2 for D (6 bases). Looked up from germline, CDR1 is MNHEY and CDR2 is SMNVEV (reference sequence). The ends were cut back, 6 bases at V and 0 bases at J, with 9 bases in the middle. This CDR3 has 13 residues. The CDR3 reads CASRTRPSYEQYF. The CDR3 nucleotides are TGTGCCAGCAGGACTAGGCCCTCCTACGAGCAGTACTTC.

This clone was seen only a few times. The V call is TRBV10-1, the J call TRBJ2-7; TRBD1 might be the D (6 bases). There are 15 residues in the CDR3. V lost 0 bases, J lost 5 bases, and 14 bases lay in between. From germline, CDR1 is WNHNN and CDR2 SYGVQD (reference sequence). The CDR3 loop is CASSESIWGPDEQYF. The CDR3 DNA is TGCGCCAGCAGTGAGTCGATCTGGGGGCCGGACGAGCAGTACTTC.

The V and J genes are TRBV7-9 and TRBJ2-4; a possible D gene is TRBD1 (6 bases). Trimming cost V 5 bases and J 0 bases, with 14 bases left between them. CDR1 and CDR2 (germline): SEHNR, FQNEAQ (reference sequence). This CDR3 contains 16 residues. This CDR3 reads CASSGQQGLAKNIQYF. CDR3 in DNA: TGTGCCAGCAGCGGCCAACAGGGATTAGCCAAAAACATTCAGTACTTC.

The chain recombines TRBV7-8 with TRBJ2-7, with 9 bases that match TRBD2. The CDR3 runs to 16 residues. The V and J ends lost 2 bases and 6 bases, in that order; junction bases with no gene match: 11. Germline V gives CDR1 SGHVS, CDR2 FQNEAQ. In DNA form, the CDR3 reads TGTGCCAGCAGCTTAACGGGTCTGCGGGAGGGCCGCGAGCAGTACTTC. Translation: CASSLTGLREGREQYF.

This sequence joins TRBV6-5 and TRBJ2-1; 9 bases agree with TRBD1. CDR3 size: 14 residues. CDR1 is MNHEY, CDR2 SVGAGI, per germline. The V segment lost 5 bases and the J segment 8 bases; nucleotides outside the gene matches: 7. The CDR3 sequence: CASSPGTGRDEQFF. The DNA of the CDR3 is TGTGCCAGCAGTCCCGGGACAGGGCGAGATGAGCAGTTCTTC.

This clone was recorded a few times. The chain employs TRBV5-6 and TRBJ1-2; D remains ambiguous. This CDR3 is 12 amino acids long. Trimming shortened V by 0 bases and J by 13 bases, and 13 bases separated the two germline ends. Germline V gene sequence: CDR1 SGHDT, CDR2 YYEEEE. The CDR3 DNA reads as TGTGCCAGCAGCTTGGGAGGCAGCCACCGCACCTTC. Encoded protein: CASSLGGSHRTF.

The rearrangement joins TRBV9 to TRBJ2-2, with D perhaps matching TRBD2 (6 bases). This CDR3 is 17 amino acids long. Per the germline V gene, CDR1 is SGDLS and CDR2 is YYNGEE. The ends were cut back, 0 bases at V and 6 bases at J, with 18 bases in the middle. CDR3 coding DNA: TGTGCCAGCAGCGTAGCTGGAGGAGGGAGTCGCGCCGGGGAGCTGTTTTTT. It specifies CASSVAGGGSRAGELFF.

In DNA, the CDR3 is TGCGCCAGCAGCTTGGGAGGCTACTTGGCAGAGACCCAGTACTTC. Translation gives CASSLGGYLAETQYF. The J gene is TRBJ2-5, the V gene TRBV5-1; D ambiguous. Germline V gene sequence: CDR1 SGHRS, CDR2 YFSETQ. Trimming removed 0 bases from V and 4 bases from J, with 13 bases in between. The CDR3 is 15 amino acids.

The CDR3 region has the DNA TGTGCCTGGACCCCTTGGCAGGGGGCAATGAACACTGAAGCTTTCTTT. This encodes CAWTPWQGAMNTEAFF. This rearrangement joins TRBV30 to TRBJ1-1; 8 positions match TRBD1. CDR1 is GTSNPN and CDR2 is SVGIG in the germline V gene (reference sequence). V lost 4 bases and J lost 0; bases outside the gene matches: 10. The CDR3 has 16 amino acids.

This clone was detected a few times. The J gene is TRBJ2-7, the V gene TRBV4-1; TRBD1 agrees at 9 bases. Germline CDR1 is MGHRA and CDR2 is YSYEKL. V was pared by 2 bases and J by 4 bases, with 6 bases of the junction left unmatched. The CDR3 spans 15 residues. The chain's CDR3 is CASSQTGTGPYEQYF. In DNA form, the CDR3 reads TGCGCCAGCAGCCAAACCGGGACAGGGCCTTACGAGCAGTACTTC.

This clone showed up just once. This rearrangement joins TRBV5-1 to TRBJ2-5, with TRBD2 matching over 11 bases. The DNA matches TRBJ2-7 better at its end, which makes the J call doubtful. Germline V gene sequence: CDR1 SGHRS, CDR2 YFSETQ. The CDR3 has 16 amino acids. The CDR3: CASSKSGTSGTYEQYF. CDR3 DNA: TGCGCCAGCAGCAAATCCGGGACTAGCGGTACCTACGAGCAGTACTTC.

J is TRBJ1-5 and V is TRBV15; D is unclear. Germline V gene lookup returns CDR1 LNHNV and CDR2 YYDKDF (reference sequence). This CDR3 has 15 residues. V was clipped by 3 bases and J by 8 bases, with 17 bases between them. For the CDR3, the DNA is TGTGCCACCAGCAGCTCTTTGCAGGCGAGGGAGCCCCAGCATTTT. Encoded protein: CATSSSLQAREPQHF.

The chain employs TRBV9 and TRBJ2-7; D perhaps matches TRBD1 (5 bases). Trimming shortened V by 2 bases and J by 6 bases, and 15 bases separated the two germline ends. This CDR3 spans 14 amino acids. Germline loops: CDR1 SGDLS, CDR2 YYNGEE. The CDR3 spells CASSVGPRAREQYF. The CDR3 DNA follows: TGTGCCAGCAGCGTGGGTCCCAGGGCACGCGAGCAGTACTTC.

J is TRBJ1-5 and V is TRBV6-1; D not certain. Germline CDR1 MNHNS, CDR2 SASEGT. The CDR3 contains 15 residues. V was shortened by 2 bases and J by 1 base, with 9 bases between the two germline ends. CDR3 amino acids: CASSESWRSNQPQHF. The CDR3 DNA reads TGTGCCAGCAGTGAATCGTGGAGAAGCAATCAGCCCCAGCATTTT.

J is TRBJ1-1 and V is TRBV30; D possibly corresponds to TRBD1 (6 bases). V lost 1 base to trimming and J lost 1 base, with 10 bases between them. The CDR3 sequence is 14 residues long. The germline V gene encodes CDR1 GTSNPN and CDR2 SVGIG (reference sequence). In DNA, the CDR3 is TGTGCCTGGAGTGAATTGACAGGGAACACTGAAGCTTTCTTT. Translated, it gives CAWSELTGNTEAFF.

V is TRBV6-5 and J is TRBJ1-5; 11 bases are shared with TRBD1. In germline, CDR1 is MNHEY, CDR2 SVGAGI. The length of the CDR3 is 13 residues. V was pared by 10 bases and J by 6 bases, with 5 bases of the junction left unmatched. The CDR3 DNA sequence: TGTGCCACCGGACAGGGGGCGCTTCAGCCCCAGCATTTT. Its translation is CATGQGALQPQHF.

The V call is TRBV29-1, the J call TRBJ2-7; no clear D. Germline CDR1 and CDR2: SQVTM and ANQGSEA. CDR3 size: 13 residues. V was cut by 1 base and J by 2 bases, with 9 bases left in between. The CDR3 nucleotides read TGCAGCGTTGAAGTATCTGCAGCCTACGAGCAGTACTTC. This translates into CSVEVSAAYEQYF.

The J gene is TRBJ1-4, the V gene TRBV5-4; the D is unclear. Trimming took off 6 bases at V and 5 bases at J, with 17 bases between the two ends. The CDR3 runs to 15 residues. CDR1 is SGHNT, CDR2 YYREEE, per germline (reference sequence). The CDR3 coding sequence is TGTGCCAGCAAGGCCTGGAGTTCGGGAAATGAAAAACTGTTTTTT. Amino acid sequence: CASKAWSSGNEKLFF.

The chain recombines TRBV10-1 with TRBJ2-5, with D maybe TRBD2 (7 bases). Germline lookup yields CDR1 WNHNN and CDR2 SYGVQD (reference sequence). This CDR3 spans 17 amino acids. The V gene lost 4 bases and the J gene lost 1 base, with 19 bases spanning the gap. Here the CDR3 reads CASSGNLAAGAQETQYF. The CDR3, as DNA: TGCGCCAGCAGTGGAAACCTAGCGGCAGGGGCCCAAGAGACCCAGTACTTC.